This paragraph covers one TCR beta chain sequence. The sample belongs to a study of blood T cell repertoires in COVID-19. Study details: The analysed material was cDNA or gDNA that came from T cells, B-cell-depleted T cells, or PBMCs.

Germline V gene sequence: CDR1 LNHDA, CDR2 SQIVND (reference sequence). J was trimmed by 5 bases and V by 6 bases; bases with no gene match: 9. CDR3 size: 14 residues. Under the authors' procedure: From reference gene primer amplification, estimates of nucleated cell counts were derived. Sequencing used immunoSEQ multiplex PCR; TCRdb keeps in-frame clones, though not all of them. The V and J calls and clone size were taken over from that table, and D and trimming were inferred from the DNA. The table shows more than 55,000 clones, with around 87% occurring only once. Seattle researchers signed up patients amid active infection and tracked them longitudinally.

The chain links TRBV19 to TRBJ1-2, with 7 bases identical to TRBD1. The source material was peripheral blood. The clonotype originates from a woman in her sixties or seventies with COVID-19, enrolled during active disease. The CDR3, as DNA: TGTGCCAGTAGCGGGGACAGAAGAGTTTATGGCTACACCTTC. As protein: CASSGDRRVYGYTF.